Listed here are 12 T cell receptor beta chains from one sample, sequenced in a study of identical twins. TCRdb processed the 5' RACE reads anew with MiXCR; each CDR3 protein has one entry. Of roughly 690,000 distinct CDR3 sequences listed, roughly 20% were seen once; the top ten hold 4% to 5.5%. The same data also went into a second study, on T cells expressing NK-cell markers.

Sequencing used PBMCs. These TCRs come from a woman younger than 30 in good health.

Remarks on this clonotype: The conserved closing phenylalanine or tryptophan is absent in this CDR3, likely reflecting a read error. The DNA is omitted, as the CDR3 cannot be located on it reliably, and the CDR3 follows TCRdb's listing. The CDR3 sequence: CASSYLGLAGVPHV. V usage is TRBV6-5 and J usage is TRBJ2-5; the table's D call, TRBD2, has no DNA check behind it. The CDR3 has 14 residues if both end residues are counted. Germline V gene lookup returns CDR1 MNHEY and CDR2 SVGAGI.

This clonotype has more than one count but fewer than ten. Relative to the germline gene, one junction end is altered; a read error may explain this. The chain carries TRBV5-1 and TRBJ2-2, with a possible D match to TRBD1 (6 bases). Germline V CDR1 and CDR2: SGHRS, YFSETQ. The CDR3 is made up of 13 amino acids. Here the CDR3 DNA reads TGCGCCGGCAGACAGGAACGCACCGGGGAGCTGTTTTTT. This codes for CAGRQERTGELFF.

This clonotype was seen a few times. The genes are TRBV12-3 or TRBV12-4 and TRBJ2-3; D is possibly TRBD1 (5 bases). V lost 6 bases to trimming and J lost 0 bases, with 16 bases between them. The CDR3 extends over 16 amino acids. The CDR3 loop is CASSQRQRLSTDTQYF. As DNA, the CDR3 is TGTGCCAGCAGCCAAAGACAGCGCCTTAGCACAGATACGCAGTATTTT.

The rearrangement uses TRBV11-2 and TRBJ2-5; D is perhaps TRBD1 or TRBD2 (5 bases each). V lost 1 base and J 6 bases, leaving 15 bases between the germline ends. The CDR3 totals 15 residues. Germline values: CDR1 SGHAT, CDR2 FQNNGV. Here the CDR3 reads CASSLGPGSRQTQYF. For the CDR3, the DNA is TGTGCCAGCAGCTTAGGACCAGGGAGTAGGCAGACCCAGTACTTC.

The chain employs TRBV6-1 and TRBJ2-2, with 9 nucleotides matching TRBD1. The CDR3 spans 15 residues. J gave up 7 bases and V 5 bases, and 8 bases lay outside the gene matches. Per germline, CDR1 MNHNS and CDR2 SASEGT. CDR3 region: CASSRQGVGIGELFF. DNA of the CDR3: TGTGCCAGCAGTAGACAGGGGGTCGGAATCGGGGAGCTGTTTTTT.

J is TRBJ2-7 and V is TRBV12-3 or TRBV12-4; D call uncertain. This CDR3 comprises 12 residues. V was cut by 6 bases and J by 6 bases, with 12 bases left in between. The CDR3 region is CASSPWQAEQYF. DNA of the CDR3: TGTGCCAGCAGCCCCTGGCAGGCCGAGCAGTACTTC.

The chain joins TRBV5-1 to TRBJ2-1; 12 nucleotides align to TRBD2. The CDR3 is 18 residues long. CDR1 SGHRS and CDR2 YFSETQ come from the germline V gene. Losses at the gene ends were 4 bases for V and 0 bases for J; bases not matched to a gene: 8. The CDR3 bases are TGCGCCAGCAGCGTCAGGACTAGCGGGGTTCTCTCCTACAATGAGCAGTTCTTC. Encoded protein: CASSVRTSGVLSYNEQFF.

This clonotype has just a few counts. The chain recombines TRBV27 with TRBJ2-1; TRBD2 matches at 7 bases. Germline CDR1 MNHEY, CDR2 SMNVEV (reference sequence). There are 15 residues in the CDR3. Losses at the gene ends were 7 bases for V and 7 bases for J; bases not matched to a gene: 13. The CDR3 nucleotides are TGTGCCAGCACCTCCCCTGCTAGCGGAGATAATGAGCAGTTCTTC. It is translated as CASTSPASGDNEQFF.

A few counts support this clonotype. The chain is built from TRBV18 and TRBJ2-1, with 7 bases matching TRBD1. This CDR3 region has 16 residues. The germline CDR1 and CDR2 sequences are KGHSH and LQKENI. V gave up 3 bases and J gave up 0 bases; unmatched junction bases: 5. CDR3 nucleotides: TGTGCCAGCTCACCTCTGGGACAGATCTCCTACAATGAGCAGTTCTTC. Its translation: CASSPLGQISYNEQFF.

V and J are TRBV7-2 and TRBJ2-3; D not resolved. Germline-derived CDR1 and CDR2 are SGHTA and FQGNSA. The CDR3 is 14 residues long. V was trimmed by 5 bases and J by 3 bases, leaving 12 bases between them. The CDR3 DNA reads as TGTGCCAGCAGCCCCTCGGTTAAAACAGATACGCAGTATTTT. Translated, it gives CASSPSVKTDTQYF.

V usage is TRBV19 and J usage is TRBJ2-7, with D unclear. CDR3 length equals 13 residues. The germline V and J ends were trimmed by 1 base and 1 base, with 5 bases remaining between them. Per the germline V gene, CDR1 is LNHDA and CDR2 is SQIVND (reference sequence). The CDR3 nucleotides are TGTGCCAGTAGTATAGCGGTTTCCTACGAGCAGTACTTC. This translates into CASSIAVSYEQYF.

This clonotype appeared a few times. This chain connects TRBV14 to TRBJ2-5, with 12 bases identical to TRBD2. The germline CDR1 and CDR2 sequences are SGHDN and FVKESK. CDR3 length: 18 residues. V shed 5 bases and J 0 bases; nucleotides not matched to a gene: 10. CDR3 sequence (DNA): TGTGCCAGCAGCACCCTTATCAGGACTAGCGGGGACCAAGAGACCCAGTACTTC. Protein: CASSTLIRTSGDQETQYF. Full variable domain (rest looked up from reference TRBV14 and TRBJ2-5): EAGVTQFPSHSVIEKGQTVTLRCDPISGHDNLYWYRRVMGKEIKFLLHFVKESKQDESGMPNNRFLAERTGGTYSTLKVQPAELEDSGVYFCASSTLIRTSGDQETQYFGPGTRLLVL.